Reported below is one T cell receptor (beta chain). These data originate in a study of blood T cell repertoires in COVID-19. Generated by immunoSEQ multiplex PCR, the TCRdb table keeps only in-frame clones and is missing some. The profile shows under 250,000 clones, more than 75% of them singletons. The CDR3 is 12 amino acids. The germline V gene has CDR1 SGHTS and CDR2 YDEGEE. The V and J ends lost 1 base and 7 bases respectively, with 6 bases between them. The chain recombines TRBV5-8 with TRBJ2-1; D not resolved. The sample comprised peripheral blood. The sequence derives from a woman aged 55-75 years who had recovered from COVID-19. The CDR3 DNA sequence: TGTGCCAGCAGCTTGTCCGGGAATGAGCAGTTCTTC. Translation: CASSLSGNEQFF. Full variable domain (missing parts from reference TRBV5-8 and TRBJ2-1): EAGVTQSPTHLIKTRGQQATLRCSPISGHTSVYWYQQALGLGLQFLLWYDEGEERNRGNFPPRFSGRQFPNYSSELNVNALELEDSALYLCASSLSGNEQFFGPGTRLTVL.